This TCR beta chain originates from a study of blood T cell repertoires in COVID-19. On the study more broadly: From the United States, Italy and Spain came samples of acute and convalescent COVID-19. PBMCs, B-cell-depleted T cells, or T cells provided the cDNA or gDNA that made up the material.

CDR1 is SNHLY and CDR2 is FYNNEI in the germline V gene. CDR3 length equals 15 residues. V lost 0 bases, J lost 6 bases, and 11 bases lay in between. Original data processing: Amplification of reference gene primers was used by the study to estimate nucleated cell counts. Generated by immunoSEQ multiplex PCR, the TCRdb table keeps only in-frame clones and is missing some. That table is the source of V, J and clone size, and D and trimming were worked out from the DNA. The sample consists of about 93,000 clones, roughly 79% of them appearing once. Sequencing was carried out using peripheral blood. This chain joins TRBV2 and TRBJ2-2, with D maybe TRBD2 (6 bases). This TCR was sampled from a human donor in a cohort sampled during active COVID-19. The chain's CDR3 is CASSEATSYSGELFF. CDR3 DNA: TGTGCCAGCAGTGAAGCGACTAGTTATTCCGGGGAGCTGTTTTTT.